This TCR beta chain was sequenced in a study of HIV-infected children after antiretroviral therapy interruption. The overall study: Most children had recorded EBV and CMV exposure. Notes on the study in general: The Gini coefficient of naive CD4+ repertoires rose, returning to baseline by 3 years.

Treatment in this sample: PENTA 11 planned treatment interruption arm or continuous ART arm. This clonotype was seen repeatedly, ten times or more. Its antigen is as yet unknown. A 3' RACE protocol on RNA, with unique molecular identifiers, produced the TCR library. MiXCR, applied by TCRdb to the 3' RACE reads, yields one record per CDR3 protein. Among more than 35,000 distinct CDR3 sequences listed, approximately 7% were seen once. Germline lookup yields CDR1 SGHNT and CDR2 YYREEE (reference sequence). V was trimmed by 3 bases and J by 0 bases, leaving 7 bases between them. This CDR3 is built from 14 residues.

This clonotype was sampled from a pool of human donors with HIV. Here the sequenced sample was CD45RA+ CD4+ T cells from PBMCs, pooled from several time points, taken from a donor given antiretroviral therapy, either interrupted or continuous. Subset in this sample: naive CD4+ CD45RA+ CD45RO- T cells. The chain links TRBV5-4 to TRBJ2-1; D gene unclear. The CDR3 region is CASSSGSSYNEQFF. The CDR3 bases are TGTGCCAGCAGCTCCGGAAGCTCCTACAATGAGCAGTTCTTC.